A selection of T cell receptor beta chains follows, all from one sample in a study of cytotoxic CD8 clonotypes in ibrutinib-treated CLL. Sequenced by immunoSEQ multiplex PCR; TCRdb stores in-frame clones only, minus some. The table lists 76,000 or so clones, around four fifths of them singletons. The sample in question was PBMCs, obtained after 24 months of ibrutinib treatment. Receptor source: a human donor with chronic lymphocytic leukemia. Both conserved end residues are part of each CDR3. D genes are given only for firm matches. Clone size is not always given. Where it is, it says once, few, many or a class for expanded clones.

V gene: TRBV5-5; D gene: NA; clone size: NA; J gene: TRBJ1-1; CDR3 protein: CASSVTGENTEAFF; CDR3 DNA: TGTGCCAGCAGCGTTACGGGGGAGAACACTGAAGCTTTCTTT
V gene: TRBV25-1; D gene: NA; clone size: NA; J gene: TRBJ2-7; CDR3 protein: CASSVAEYEQYF; CDR3 DNA: TGTGCCAGCAGTGTGGCGGAATACGAGCAGTACTTC
V gene: TRBV2; D gene: TRBD2; clone size: NA; J gene: TRBJ2-7; CDR3 protein: CASSPGLAGAWEQYF; CDR3 DNA: TGTGCCAGCAGTCCGGGACTAGCGGGAGCCTGGGAGCAGTACTTC
V gene: TRBV5-4; D gene: NA; clone size: NA; J gene: TRBJ2-2; CDR3 protein: CASAPSRATGELFF; CDR3 DNA: TGTGCCAGCGCACCTAGTCGAGCCACCGGGGAGCTGTTTTTT
V gene: TRBV28; D gene: NA; clone size: NA; J gene: TRBJ1-5; CDR3 protein: CASSLGGSNNQPQHF; CDR3 DNA: TGTGCCAGCAGTCTCGGGGGCAGTAACAATCAGCCCCAGCATTTT
V gene: TRBV5-1; D gene: NA; clone size: NA; J gene: TRBJ2-1; CDR3 protein: CASSLTPGRWGNEQFF; CDR3 DNA: TGCGCCAGCAGCTTGACCCCCGGGAGATGGGGCAATGAGCAGTTCTTC
V gene: TRBV27; D gene: TRBD2; clone size: NA; J gene: TRBJ2-5; CDR3 protein: CASSRNGGETQYF; CDR3 DNA: TGTGCCAGCAGTCGAAACGGGGGGGAGACCCAGTACTTC
V gene: TRBV6-1; D gene: TRBD1; clone size: NA; J gene: TRBJ2-7; CDR3 protein: CASRGDSYEQYF; CDR3 DNA: TGTGCCAGCAGGGGGGACAGCTACGAGCAGTACTTC
V gene: TRBV13; D gene: TRBD1; clone size: NA; J gene: TRBJ2-1; CDR3 protein: CASRKRDRHNEQFF; CDR3 DNA: TGTGCCAGCAGAAAACGGGACAGACACAATGAGCAGTTCTTC
V gene: TRBV14; D gene: NA; clone size: NA; J gene: TRBJ2-3; CDR3 protein: CASSQGLNTQYF; CDR3 DNA: TGTGCCAGCAGCCAAGGACTTAATACGCAGTATTTT
V gene: TRBV5-4; D gene: TRBD2; clone size: few; J gene: TRBJ2-7; CDR3 protein: CASSPGGRVYEQYF; CDR3 DNA: TGTGCCAGCAGCCCCGGCGGGAGGGTGTACGAGCAGTACTTC
V gene: TRBV27; D gene: TRBD2; clone size: NA; J gene: TRBJ2-2; CDR3 protein: CASSLLPLTSGANTGELFF; CDR3 DNA: TGTGCCAGCAGTTTACTGCCTTTGACTAGCGGGGCGAACACCGGGGAGCTGTTTTTT
V gene: TRBV6-5; D gene: NA; clone size: once; J gene: TRBJ2-5; CDR3 protein: CASKDSGQETQYF; CDR3 DNA: TGTGCCAGCAAGGACAGCGGACAAGAGACCCAGTACTTC
V gene: TRBV6-5; D gene: NA; clone size: NA; J gene: TRBJ2-2; CDR3 protein: CATYRGTGTGELFF; CDR3 DNA: TGTGCCACCTACCGGGGGACGGGCACCGGGGAGCTGTTTTTT
V gene: TRBV2; D gene: NA; clone size: NA; J gene: TRBJ1-5; CDR3 protein: CASSRARRDNQPQHF; CDR3 DNA: TGTGCCAGCAGTAGGGCCCGTAGGGATAATCAGCCCCAGCATTTT
V gene: TRBV18; D gene: NA; clone size: NA; J gene: TRBJ1-1; CDR3 protein: CASSPVLGGTEAFF; CDR3 DNA: TGTGCCAGCTCACCTGTCCTTGGCGGCACTGAAGCTTTCTTT
V gene: TRBV21-1; D gene: NA; clone size: NA; J gene: TRBJ1-2; CDR3 protein: CASSKGQGTGIRGTSYTF; CDR3 DNA: TGTGCCAGCAGCAAAGGGCAAGGGACAGGGATTAGAGGTACGAGCTACACCTTC
V gene: TRBV7-2; D gene: TRBD2; clone size: NA; J gene: TRBJ2-7; CDR3 protein: CASSFRTSGPYEQYF; CDR3 DNA: TGTGCCAGCAGCTTCCGGACTAGCGGCCCCTACGAGCAGTACTTC
V gene: TRBV18; D gene: TRBD2; clone size: NA; J gene: TRBJ2-1; CDR3 protein: CASSRLGTSGRTPREFF; CDR3 DNA: TGTGCCAGCTCACGGTTGGGGACTAGCGGGAGGACCCCAAGGGAGTTCTTC
V gene: TRBV4-1; D gene: NA; clone size: once; J gene: TRBJ1-1; CDR3 protein: CASSQAGGMNTEAFF; CDR3 DNA: TGCGCCAGCAGCCAAGCGGGGGGAATGAACACTGAAGCTTTCTTT
V gene: TRBV4-1; D gene: NA; clone size: NA; J gene: TRBJ2-1; CDR3 protein: CASSQGTRLGGSSYNEQFF; CDR3 DNA: TGCGCCAGCAGCCAAGGAACGAGATTAGGAGGGAGCTCCTACAATGAGCAGTTCTTC
V gene: TRBV18; D gene: TRBD2; clone size: NA; J gene: TRBJ2-1; CDR3 protein: CASSPTSGRFDEQFF; CDR3 DNA: TGTGCCAGCTCACCGACTAGCGGGAGGTTTGATGAGCAGTTCTTC
V gene: TRBV2; D gene: TRBD1; clone size: NA; J gene: TRBJ1-5; CDR3 protein: CASSAVGQGYNQPQHF; CDR3 DNA: TGTGCCAGCAGTGCCGTGGGACAGGGGTACAATCAGCCCCAGCATTTT
V gene: TRBV29-1; D gene: NA; clone size: NA; J gene: TRBJ1-1; CDR3 protein: CSVDGNEAFF; CDR3 DNA: TGCAGCGTTGATGGTAATGAAGCTTTCTTT
V gene: TRBV28; D gene: NA; clone size: NA; J gene: TRBJ2-7; CDR3 protein: CASSVDSSYEQYF; CDR3 DNA: TGTGCCAGCAGTGTAGACAGCTCCTACGAGCAGTACTTC
V gene: TRBV7-2; D gene: NA; clone size: NA; J gene: TRBJ2-5; CDR3 protein: CASSLGTAETQYF; CDR3 DNA: TGTGCCAGCAGCTTAGGGACGGCGGAGACCCAGTACTTC
V gene: TRBV28; D gene: NA; clone size: NA; J gene: TRBJ2-7; CDR3 protein: CASSLVGSTPRTYEQYF; CDR3 DNA: TGTGCCAGCAGTTTAGTCGGATCCACACCCCGCACCTACGAGCAGTACTTC
V gene: TRBV10-1; D gene: NA; clone size: NA; J gene: TRBJ1-1; CDR3 protein: CASSESPTPPNAEAFF; CDR3 DNA: TGCGCCAGCAGTGAGTCTCCGACACCTCCGAACGCTGAAGCTTTCTTT
V gene: TRBV30; D gene: NA; clone size: NA; J gene: TRBJ1-3; CDR3 protein: CAWEGRSSGNTIYF; CDR3 DNA: TGTGCCTGGGAGGGACGGAGCTCTGGAAACACCATATATTTT
V gene: TRBV30; D gene: NA; clone size: once; J gene: TRBJ2-1; CDR3 protein: CAWNREAEQFF; CDR3 DNA: TGTGCCTGGAACAGGGAAGCTGAGCAGTTCTTC
V gene: TRBV5-4; D gene: TRBD1; clone size: NA; J gene: TRBJ1-1; CDR3 protein: CASSLAVGQGTEAFF; CDR3 DNA: TGTGCCAGCAGCTTGGCCGTGGGACAGGGCACTGAAGCTTTCTTT
V gene: TRBV28; D gene: NA; clone size: few; J gene: TRBJ2-1; CDR3 protein: CASSLLNEQFF; CDR3 DNA: TGTGCCAGCAGTTTATTGAATGAGCAGTTCTTC
V gene: TRBV30; D gene: NA; clone size: NA; J gene: TRBJ2-6; CDR3 protein: CARLGANVLTF; CDR3 DNA: TGTGCCAGGTTGGGGGCCAACGTCCTGACTTTC
V gene: TRBV27; D gene: TRBD2; clone size: NA; J gene: TRBJ2-7; CDR3 protein: CASSLGGSGTYEQYF; CDR3 DNA: TGTGCCAGCAGCTTAGGCGGGAGCGGGACCTACGAGCAGTACTTC
V gene: TRBV18; D gene: TRBD1; clone size: NA; J gene: TRBJ2-2; CDR3 protein: CASSPLGQVNTGELFF; CDR3 DNA: TGTGCCAGCTCACCTTTGGGACAGGTGAACACCGGGGAGCTGTTTTTT